Below, 15 T cell receptor beta chains from the same sample are listed, as sequenced in a study of blood T cell repertoires in COVID-19. Generated by immunoSEQ multiplex PCR, the TCRdb table keeps only in-frame clones and is missing some. This sample has about 210,000 clones; more than 75% occur once, and the top ten carry approximately 3%. The sample was peripheral blood. All receptors derive from a man between 60 and 70 years old with acute or convalescent COVID-19.

The chain is built from TRBV27 and TRBJ2-3; 8 nucleotides match TRBD1. This CDR3 has 15 residues. The germline CDR1 and CDR2 sequences are MNHEY and SMNVEV (reference sequence). V was clipped by 2 bases and J by 0 bases; unmatched bases: 1. CDR3 region: CASSLQGASTDTQYF. CDR3 bases: TGTGCCAGCAGTTTACAGGGGGCCAGCACAGATACGCAGTATTTT.

The J gene is TRBJ2-3, the V gene TRBV20-1; TRBD2 agrees at 12 bases. The CDR3 has 17 residues. Germline V gene sequence: CDR1 DFQATT, CDR2 SNEGSKA (reference sequence). Unmatched junction bases numbered 11, after V lost 3 bases and J lost 4 bases. CDR3 in DNA: TGCAGTGCTAGTGTGACTAGCGGGGGCCCCTGGTCAGATACGCAGTATTTT. It specifies CSASVTSGGPWSDTQYF.

This sequence joins TRBV6-6 and TRBJ1-5; the D is unclear. CDR1 is MNHNY, CDR2 SVGAGI, per germline (reference sequence). Trimming pared 7 bases from V and 0 bases from J, leaving 13 bases between. This CDR3 is built from 15 residues. Here the CDR3 reads CASTMTTLSNQPQHF. CDR3 coding DNA: TGTGCCAGCACCATGACAACCCTTAGCAATCAGCCCCAGCATTTT.

The chain has TRBV4-1 and TRBJ1-6, with a tentative D call TRBD1 (5 bases). With 0 bases removed from V and 8 bases from J, the gap between germline ends came to 14 bases. This CDR3 region has 16 residues. Germline CDR1 is MGHRA and CDR2 is YSYEKL. CDR3 DNA: TGCGCCAGCAGCCAAGATCCCGGGGGTTCTTATTCACCCCTCCACTTT. Translated, it gives CASSQDPGGSYSPLHF.

The chain links TRBV6-4 to TRBJ1-4; D is possibly TRBD1 (6 bases). V lost 7 bases, J lost 3 bases, and 21 bases lay in between. Germline loops: CDR1 MRHNA, CDR2 SNTAGT. The CDR3 totals 17 residues. The DNA of the CDR3 is TGTGCCAGCAACCTAAACACAGGGCTTGGAGCTAATGAAAAACTGTTTTTT. This sequence encodes CASNLNTGLGANEKLFF.

The genes are TRBV12-3 or TRBV12-4 and TRBJ1-4, with D unresolved. The V end was cut by 6 bases, the J end by 7 bases, with 12 bases between. This CDR3 region has 13 residues. The DNA of the CDR3 is TGTGCCAGCAGACCGGTAGATAGTGAAAAACTGTTTTTT. Protein: CASRPVDSEKLFF.

The chain employs TRBV5-6 and TRBJ1-2; perhaps TRBD1 as D (5 bases). This CDR3 is 13 amino acids long. Germline V lookup: CDR1 SGHDT, CDR2 YYEEEE. Trimming took 6 bases from V and 4 from J, leaving 13 bases between them. Here the CDR3 DNA reads TGTGCCAGCACCATCAGGGCCGGCTATGGCTACACCTTC. It codes for CASTIRAGYGYTF. The full variable domain, in which reference TRBV5-6 and TRBJ1-2 provide the parts outside the CDR3, is DAGVTQSPTHLIKTRGQQVTLRCSPKSGHDTVSWYQQALGQGPQFIFQYYEEEERQRGNFPDRFSGHQFPNYSSELNVNALLLGDSALYLCASTIRAGYGYTFGSGTRLTVV.

The chain employs TRBV5-1 and TRBJ1-4; possibly TRBD1 for D (5 bases). This CDR3 contains 16 residues. From germline, CDR1 is SGHRS and CDR2 YFSETQ. V lost 0 bases and J 0 bases, leaving 9 bases between the germline ends. The CDR3 here is CASSLGTSATNEKLFF. The CDR3 DNA sequence: TGCGCCAGCAGCTTGGGGACAAGTGCAACTAATGAAAAACTGTTTTTT.

This clone was detected once. The chain carries TRBV5-6 and TRBJ1-1, with 9 positions matching TRBD1. The CDR3 extends over 16 amino acids. V dropped 2 bases and J dropped 5; count of bases not matched to a gene: 10. Germline V gene sequence: CDR1 SGHDT, CDR2 YYEEEE. CDR3 protein: CASSFYRGRKGTEAFF. Here the CDR3 DNA reads TGTGCCAGCAGCTTCTACAGGGGGCGCAAAGGTACTGAAGCTTTCTTT.

The V call is TRBV3-1 (or the pseudogene TRBV3-2), the J call TRBJ1-6; 11 nucleotides line up with TRBD1. The CDR3 loop spans 15 amino acids. Germline V lookup: CDR1 LGHDT, CDR2 YNNKEL (reference sequence). Trimming removed 3 bases from V and 7 bases from J; junction bases left unmatched: 2. Here the CDR3 reads CASSQDRGRNSPLHF. For the CDR3, the DNA is TGTGCCAGCAGCCAGGACAGGGGGCGAAATTCACCCCTCCACTTT.

CDR3: CASSPTDREGNTF. The CDR3 nucleotides read TGTGCCAGCAGCCCCACGGACAGGGAGGGAAACACCTTC. The chain is built from TRBV9 and TRBJ1-2; 8 bases agree with TRBD1. The CDR3 extends over 13 amino acids. V trimming: 4 bases; J trimming: 12 bases; junction bases outside the gene matches: 11. In germline, CDR1 is SGDLS, CDR2 YYNGEE.

V is TRBV5-8 and J is TRBJ1-3; no reliable D call. CDR3 length: 15 amino acids. Germline CDR1 and CDR2: SGHTS and YDEGEE. V was trimmed by 1 base and J by 0 bases, leaving 8 bases between them. CDR3 loop: CASSLSRSSGNTIYF. CDR3 nucleotides: TGTGCCAGCAGCTTGAGCCGAAGCTCTGGAAACACCATATATTTT.

On this clone itself: A read error is possible here, since a much larger clone lies one base away. CDR3 residues: CSVTQTSWEPDTQYF. The CDR3 DNA reads TGCAGCGTGACCCAGACTAGCTGGGAGCCAGATACGCAGTATTTT. The gene calls are TRBV29-1 and TRBJ2-3, with 7 nucleotides matching TRBD2. This CDR3 spans 15 amino acids. V trimming: 6 bases; J trimming: 4 bases; junction bases outside the gene matches: 13. Per germline, CDR1 SQVTM and CDR2 ANQGSEA.

The chain employs TRBV14 and TRBJ1-2; D is unresolved. The CDR3 runs to 15 residues. Germline-derived CDR1 and CDR2 are SGHDN and FVKESK. Trimming stripped 4 bases from V and 0 bases from J, with 12 bases between. This CDR3 is CASSPLTAANYGYTF. CDR3 in DNA: TGTGCCAGCAGCCCGTTGACGGCGGCTAACTATGGCTACACCTTC.

The chain carries TRBV14 and TRBJ2-7; TRBD1 might be the D (5 bases). Looked up from germline, CDR1 is SGHDN and CDR2 is FVKESK. The CDR3 consists of 15 residues. Trimming took off 0 bases at V and 2 bases at J, with 11 bases between the two ends. The CDR3 reads CASSQDRAGTYEQYF. CDR3 DNA: TGTGCCAGCAGCCAAGATCGGGCAGGGACCTACGAGCAGTACTTC.